This T cell receptor (beta chain) was captured by sequencing in a study of glioma-infiltrating T cells (dated by TCRdb to about 2016). Regarding the research as a whole: Low-grade gliomas were WHO grade II oligodendrogliomas or astrocytomas, and glioblastomas were WHO grade IV tumors sampled at initial rather than recurrent diagnosis. Dexamethasone was administered to glioma patients for six or fewer days before surgery. For blood libraries, the target was roughly 4.5- to 11-fold sequencing coverage of about 990,000 peripheral T cells. The study sequenced TCR alpha- and beta-chain repertoires from glioma tissue, from non-neoplastic brain tissue and from matched peripheral blood mononuclear cells. To measure divergence between tissue and blood T-cell populations, each tissue-infiltrating repertoire was compared with the peripheral blood repertoire of the same patient. The paired cohort was made up of three low-grade glioma patients, several primary glioblastoma patients and three non-glioma patients who contributed non-neoplastic brain tissue. What the research found in general, with its limitations: Very few CDR3 sequences were found to be shared between tissue and blood, and this scarcity was attributed to high CDR3 diversity and limited sampling. Patients with low tissue-blood divergence were marked by a signature set of shared blood CDR3 motifs, and this signature set was depleted in highly divergent patients. Group comparisons were based on small numbers of patients: three non-neoplastic, three low-grade glioma and several glioblastoma patients. In non-neoplastic patients, VJ-independent divergence between tissue and blood fell below expectation, whereas in all gliomas, and especially in low-grade gliomas, the divergence rose above expectation.

Comment on this clonotype: Its antigen is currently not known. This may come from a read error, since a much larger clone is one base off.

Immediately after resection, surgical brain or tumor specimens were cryofrozen in liquid nitrogen, with peripheral blood cells collected concurrently. TCR alpha and beta CDR3 regions were amplified with the iRepertoire nested amplicon-rescue multiplex PCR (arm-PCR) platform from RNA. The input for one-step reverse transcription and amplification was about 100-400 ng of either tissue mRNA or PBMC total RNA. Following bead purification, Illumina adapters were added by a secondary multiplex PCR, and the libraries were gel-purified between 200 and 400 bp. Libraries carried internal 6-nucleotide barcodes used for demultiplexing. Sequencing of the libraries was done on an Illumina MiSeq using 2x220 or 2x250 nucleotide paired-end reads. The authors processed their data as follows. Paired reads were merged using FLASH 1.2.11 and were aligned to the GRCh37 human genome using BWA-MEM, after which TRA and TRB reads were extracted. An IMGT-derived reference of cassette sequences and CDR3 motifs, with pseudogenes included, was used for V and J assignment. Reads were translated in three frames, and productive CDR3s were defined by a C…FGXG motif without stop codons. A clonotype was defined as a unique combination of a V-J cassette pair and a CDR3 amino acid sequence. Filtering of reads was based on Hamming distance, with the threshold set by the sequence error rate of each sample in mapped regions. TCRdb reprocessed the public reads (quality trimming at Q25 with fastp, clone calling with MiXCR) and kept in-frame beta chains. Records with the same CDR3 protein are collapsed into one entry carrying the most frequent genes and DNA. For this entry, the V and J calls and clone size follow TCRdb and not the study's own pipeline. This sample lists about 410,000 distinct CDR3 sequences; 41% were detected once. The ten largest clones take up around 12% of the sample.

CDR1 and CDR2 are drawn from the germline V gene (reference sequence): MNHEY, SMNVEV. From cysteine to phenylalanine, the CDR3 is 12 amino acids long. The sequence is cut down to CDR3 DNA, 36 bases in frame from base 1. The chain is assembled from TRBV27 and TRBJ2-7; the D gene is perhaps TRBD2, from 5 matching bases. This TCR came from a human donor with low-grade glioma or glioblastoma, undergoing nonglioma brain surgery, or in good health (not recorded which). Sequencing was carried out using glioma tissue, nonneoplastic brain tissue, or PBMCs (not recorded which). The CDR3 reads CASGLGDNEQYF. The DNA sequence is given as TGTGCCAGCGGTTTGGGAGACAACGAGCAGTACTTC.